This T cell receptor beta chain was observed in a study of blood T cell repertoires in COVID-19. About the study: The analysed material was cDNA or gDNA that came from T cells, B-cell-depleted T cells, or PBMCs.

Only in-frame clones appear in the TCRdb table, and some are missing; sequencing was by immunoSEQ multiplex PCR. This table holds some 320,000 clones, approximately 89% found once. The CDR3 is made up of 18 amino acids. Germline V gene data show CDR1 as ENHRY and CDR2 as SYGVKD. The J segment lost 1 base and the V segment lost 0 bases, leaving 10 bases of the junction unmatched. The specimen was PBMCs or T cells enriched from blood (not recorded which). This sequence was found in a woman aged 25 to 39 who had recovered from COVID-19. The gene calls are TRBV10-3 and TRBJ1-1; 8 positions match TRBD1. In DNA form, the CDR3 reads TGTGCCATCAGTGAGTCATCGGGACAGGCAAGAAGGAACACTGAAGCTTTCTTT. Protein sequence: CAISESSGQARRNTEAFF.